This T cell receptor beta chain was recorded in a study of T cells in Graves' hyperthyroidism and ophthalmopathy. This clonotype has a count of ten or more. The CDR3 length is 17 residues. Germline CDR1 reads SNHLY; CDR2 reads FYNNEI. With V trimmed by 6 bases and J by 6 bases, 16 bases remained unmatched. Amplified TCR beta CDR3 regions came from RNA transcripts. The TCR CDR3 first-round RT-PCR relied on the HTBI primer set. TCRdb analysed the multiplex PCR reads with MiXCR anew, one entry per CDR3 protein. The data show 350,000 or so distinct CDR3 sequences, 15% to 20% seen once. Material: blood. The receptor was isolated from a woman aged 40 to 50 with Graves' ophthalmopathy. This chain joins TRBV2 and TRBJ2-2, with 7 bases that match TRBD2. DNA for the CDR3: TGTGCCAGCAGCACCCATGGGGCGCACGCGGGGGCCGGGGAGCTGTTTTTT. Protein product: CASSTHGAHAGAGELFF.